Below, one T cell receptor beta chain is given with its context. Its antigen remains undetermined. Qualities for individual bases were not recorded, and no much larger clone is one base off. TCRbeta CDR3 regions were amplified from genomic DNA by means of the immunoSEQ Assay, a bias-controlled multiplex PCR. Per the authors' processing: The number of nucleated cells in each sample was estimated from the amplification of reference gene primers within the assay. To quantify the absolute abundance of each unique TCRbeta CDR3 rearrangement, sequence reads were collapsed and filtered. For each sample, productive Simpson clonality was calculated by taking the square root of Simpson's diversity index across productive rearrangements. Held by TCRdb, this immuneACCESS table contains in-frame sequences only and omits some clones. Under half of the omission traces to an unresolved V gene where checked; the cause of the rest is unknown. The V and J calls and clone size were taken over from that table, and D and trimming were inferred from the DNA. The table for this sample lists 100,000 to 140,000 clones; 80% of them were counted only once. Clones ranked in the top ten supply approximately 4.3% of the sample.

This entry is derived from a study of blood T cell repertoires in COVID-19 (dated by TCRdb to 2020 to 2022). For the study in its entirety: The collaborator samples originated in the United States, Italy and Spain and spanned the acute and convalescent phases of COVID-19. The material from the prospective study consisted of cDNA or gDNA derived from T cells, B-cell-depleted T cells, or PBMCs. Subjects who had been exposed to COVID-19, were actively infected with it, or had recovered from it provided the deeply sampled blood TCRbeta repertoires that made up the dataset. The repertoires were released in a freely available public database meant as a resource for research on the immune response to SARS-CoV-2. Samples were obtained from the ongoing ImmuneRACE study (first 160 participants) and from 1,254 subjects provided by 6 global collaborators. A de-identified subject ID, COVID-19 status, age in years and sex were almost always included in the sample metadata. HLA class I and class II types, where available, came from metadata supplied by the sample provider rather than from assay-based typing. Points the paper makes about the study in general: The quantity of clinical and demographic metadata differed by source and by participant and was supplied without curation.

Each collaborating institution followed its own protocols to collect whole blood in K2EDTA tubes. For TCRbeta analysis, collaborators shipped samples in one of three forms: frozen whole blood, isolated PBMCs, or DNA extracted from either of those sample types. Deletion took 5 bases off V and 1 base off J, with a span of 11 bases between the germline ends. The CDR3, from cysteine to phenylalanine, totals 14 residues. The DNA shown is the 42-base CDR3, in frame from base 1. CDR1 and CDR2, per the germline V gene (reference sequence), are LNHDA and SQIVND. Sequences were obtained from peripheral blood. This chain joins TRBV19 to TRBJ1-1; the D segment could be TRBD1, given 6 matching bases. The receptor was isolated from a man in his 70s with acute or convalescent COVID-19. The DNA sequence is given as TGTGCCAGTAGTGTGACAGGATCGAACACTGAAGCTTTCTTT. Its amino acids are CASSVTGSNTEAFF.